This is a list of T cell receptor beta chains from one sample in a study of CD8+ T cells in alopecia areata. TCRdb keeps only in-frame clones here, not all; method: immunoSEQ multiplex PCR. This table holds about 210,000 clones, over 60% found once. The sequencing here drew on CD4+ T cells sorted from blood, taken at week 4, from a patient treated with tofacitinib. The receptor source for this set is a human donor with alopecia areata. Each CDR3 is given with its conserved first and last residue. A D gene is named only where the DNA matches it firmly. A clone size is listed for some rows: how often the clone was seen (once, few, many), or a class if it is expanded.

v_call: TRBV7-9; j_call: TRBJ1-2; clone_size: few; cdr3_length: 13; d_call: -; cdr3_aa: CASSLDSFYGYTF; cdr3_nt: TGTGCCAGCAGCTTAGACAGCTTCTATGGCTACACCTTC
v_call: TRBV2; j_call: TRBJ1-6; clone_size: -; cdr3_length: 13; d_call: -; cdr3_aa: CASRVDSSSPLHF; cdr3_nt: TGTGCCAGCAGGGTGGACTCGTCTTCACCCCTCCACTTT
v_call: TRBV30; j_call: TRBJ1-6; clone_size: -; cdr3_length: 15; d_call: -; cdr3_aa: CAWSVLQGSYSPLHF; cdr3_nt: TGTGCCTGGAGTGTACTACAGGGAAGCTATTCACCCCTCCACTTT
v_call: TRBV7-2; j_call: TRBJ2-2; clone_size: -; cdr3_length: 14; d_call: -; cdr3_aa: CASSNKLNTGELFF; cdr3_nt: TGTGCCAGCAGTAATAAGCTGAACACCGGGGAGCTGTTTTTT
v_call: TRBV23-1; j_call: TRBJ2-7; clone_size: -; cdr3_length: 9; d_call: -; cdr3_aa: CASSHEQYF; cdr3_nt: TGCGCCAGCAGTCATGAGCAGTACTTC
v_call: TRBV30; j_call: TRBJ2-3; clone_size: once; cdr3_length: 13; d_call: -; cdr3_aa: CAWSQGGADTQYF; cdr3_nt: TGTGCCTGGAGTCAGGGGGGCGCAGATACGCAGTATTTT
v_call: TRBV19; j_call: TRBJ2-7; clone_size: -; cdr3_length: 13; d_call: -; cdr3_aa: CASRGAGAYEQYF; cdr3_nt: TGTGCCAGTAGGGGAGCAGGAGCCTACGAGCAGTACTTC
v_call: TRBV9; j_call: TRBJ2-2; clone_size: once; cdr3_length: 17; d_call: TRBD2; cdr3_aa: CASSVATGLADTGELFF; cdr3_nt: TGTGCCAGCAGCGTAGCTACTGGGCTAGCGGACACCGGGGAGCTGTTTTTT
v_call: TRBV2; j_call: TRBJ1-1; clone_size: -; cdr3_length: 13; d_call: -; cdr3_aa: CASSEEGNTEAFF; cdr3_nt: TGTGCCAGCAGTGAGGAGGGGAATACTGAAGCTTTCTTT
v_call: TRBV29-1; j_call: TRBJ2-1; clone_size: -; cdr3_length: 13; d_call: TRBD2; cdr3_aa: CSVLAGGTNEQFF; cdr3_nt: TGCAGCGTGTTGGCGGGGGGGACTAATGAGCAGTTCTTC
v_call: TRBV5-1; j_call: TRBJ2-3; clone_size: -; cdr3_length: 15; d_call: -; cdr3_aa: CASSPQGLSTDTQYF; cdr3_nt: TGCGCCAGCAGCCCTCAGGGCCTTAGCACAGATACGCAGTATTTT
v_call: TRBV9; j_call: TRBJ2-5; clone_size: -; cdr3_length: 14; d_call: -; cdr3_aa: CASSPTPRTETQYF; cdr3_nt: TGTGCCAGCAGCCCCACACCCCGGACGGAGACCCAGTACTTC
v_call: TRBV7-2; j_call: TRBJ2-5; clone_size: few; cdr3_length: 13; d_call: -; cdr3_aa: CASALGGQETQYF; cdr3_nt: TGTGCCAGTGCCCTAGGGGGACAAGAGACCCAGTACTTC
v_call: TRBV5-1; j_call: TRBJ2-1; clone_size: -; cdr3_length: 14; d_call: -; cdr3_aa: CASSLEGEYNEQFF; cdr3_nt: TGCGCCAGCAGCTTGGAGGGGGAATACAATGAGCAGTTCTTC
v_call: TRBV2; j_call: TRBJ1-2; clone_size: -; cdr3_length: 13; d_call: -; cdr3_aa: CASRPVLDYGYTF; cdr3_nt: TGTGCCAGCAGACCGGTTTTAGACTATGGCTACACCTTC
v_call: TRBV12-5; j_call: TRBJ1-2; clone_size: -; cdr3_length: 17; d_call: TRBD1; cdr3_aa: CASGLVTSFQGAYGYTF; cdr3_nt: TGTGCTAGTGGTTTGGTCACTTCCTTTCAGGGGGCCTATGGCTACACCTTC
v_call: TRBV15; j_call: TRBJ1-3; clone_size: -; cdr3_length: 16; d_call: -; cdr3_aa: CATSREGPSSGNTIYF; cdr3_nt: TGTGCCACCAGCAGAGAGGGACCAAGCTCTGGAAACACCATATATTTT
v_call: TRBV6-5; j_call: TRBJ2-5; clone_size: -; cdr3_length: 11; d_call: -; cdr3_aa: CASSSAETQYF; cdr3_nt: TGTGCCAGCAGTTCGGCGGAGACCCAGTACTTC
v_call: TRBV7-9; j_call: TRBJ1-1; clone_size: few; cdr3_length: 13; d_call: -; cdr3_aa: CASSPARRTEAFF; cdr3_nt: TGTGCCAGCAGCCCCGCCCGGAGAACTGAAGCTTTCTTT
v_call: TRBV6-5; j_call: TRBJ2-5; clone_size: few; cdr3_length: 15; d_call: TRBD2; cdr3_aa: CASSGLGTSGETQYF; cdr3_nt: TGTGCCAGCAGTGGTTTAGGGACTAGCGGGGAGACCCAGTACTTC
v_call: TRBV4-2; j_call: TRBJ2-1; clone_size: once; cdr3_length: 15; d_call: -; cdr3_aa: CASSRRGGADNEQFF; cdr3_nt: TGTGCCAGCAGCCGGAGAGGGGGGGCTGACAATGAGCAGTTCTTC
v_call: TRBV4-2; j_call: TRBJ2-1; clone_size: -; cdr3_length: 16; d_call: TRBD2; cdr3_aa: CASSQELAGDDNEQFF; cdr3_nt: TGTGCCAGCAGCCAAGAACTAGCGGGGGACGACAATGAGCAGTTCTTC
v_call: TRBV7-6; j_call: TRBJ2-1; clone_size: -; cdr3_length: 15; d_call: -; cdr3_aa: CASSKETGFYNEQFF; cdr3_nt: TGTGCCAGCAGCAAGGAAACAGGGTTCTACAATGAGCAGTTCTTC
v_call: TRBV7-8; j_call: TRBJ2-3; clone_size: few; cdr3_length: 16; d_call: -; cdr3_aa: CASSQVGRGRGDTQYF; cdr3_nt: TGTGCCAGCAGCCAAGTGGGACGGGGCCGCGGAGATACGCAGTATTTT
v_call: TRBV7-9; j_call: TRBJ1-1; clone_size: -; cdr3_length: 14; d_call: TRBD1; cdr3_aa: CASSRGTGDTEAFF; cdr3_nt: TGTGCCAGCAGCCGCGGGACAGGGGACACTGAAGCTTTCTTT
v_call: TRBV7-2; j_call: TRBJ2-5; clone_size: -; cdr3_length: 14; d_call: -; cdr3_aa: CASSLRLAQETQYF; cdr3_nt: TGTGCCAGCAGCTTAAGGCTAGCCCAAGAGACCCAGTACTTC
v_call: TRBV2; j_call: TRBJ1-6; clone_size: -; cdr3_length: 15; d_call: TRBD1; cdr3_aa: CASSEEGQGNSPLHF; cdr3_nt: TGTGCCAGCAGTGAAGAAGGACAGGGGAATTCACCCCTCCACTTT
v_call: TRBV2; j_call: TRBJ2-5; clone_size: -; cdr3_length: 14; d_call: TRBD2; cdr3_aa: CASTAGSGMKTQYF; cdr3_nt: TGTGCCAGCACGGCGGGGAGCGGGATGAAGACCCAGTACTTC
v_call: TRBV29-1; j_call: TRBJ2-7; clone_size: few; cdr3_length: 14; d_call: -; cdr3_aa: CSAKVGAGTYEQYF; cdr3_nt: TGCAGCGCCAAGGTCGGGGCAGGGACCTACGAGCAGTACTTC
v_call: TRBV29-1; j_call: TRBJ1-2; clone_size: few; cdr3_length: 12; d_call: TRBD1; cdr3_aa: CSVGRTGEGYTF; cdr3_nt: TGCAGCGTTGGCAGGACAGGGGAAGGCTACACCTTC
v_call: TRBV5-1; j_call: TRBJ1-3; clone_size: few; cdr3_length: 15; d_call: -; cdr3_aa: CASSLMGDSGNTIYF; cdr3_nt: TGCGCCAGCAGCTTGATGGGGGACTCTGGAAACACCATATATTTT
v_call: TRBV9; j_call: TRBJ2-3; clone_size: -; cdr3_length: 14; d_call: -; cdr3_aa: CASSVAGNTDTQYF; cdr3_nt: TGTGCCAGCAGCGTAGCAGGGAACACAGATACGCAGTATTTT
v_call: TRBV25-1; j_call: TRBJ1-1; clone_size: -; cdr3_length: 11; d_call: -; cdr3_aa: CASKEGTEAFF; cdr3_nt: TGTGCCAGCAAAGAAGGCACTGAAGCTTTCTTT
v_call: TRBV13; j_call: TRBJ2-6; clone_size: -; cdr3_length: 18; d_call: -; cdr3_aa: CASSLTILQSSGANVLTF; cdr3_nt: TGTGCCAGCAGCCTAACTATTCTACAGAGCTCTGGGGCCAACGTCCTGACTTTC
v_call: TRBV5-1; j_call: TRBJ1-2; clone_size: -; cdr3_length: 15; d_call: -; cdr3_aa: CASRVGVTGNYGYTF; cdr3_nt: TGCGCCAGCCGTGTAGGAGTGACGGGTAACTATGGCTACACCTTC
v_call: TRBV30; j_call: TRBJ1-5; clone_size: -; cdr3_length: 17; d_call: TRBD1; cdr3_aa: CAWSEKRTGGVGQPQHF; cdr3_nt: TGTGCCTGGAGTGAGAAAAGGACAGGGGGCGTAGGACAGCCCCAGCATTTT
v_call: TRBV30; j_call: TRBJ2-7; clone_size: -; cdr3_length: 13; d_call: -; cdr3_aa: CAWSVGQGYEQYF; cdr3_nt: TGTGCCTGGAGTGTGGGGCAGGGCTACGAGCAGTACTTC
v_call: TRBV6-5; j_call: TRBJ1-6; clone_size: -; cdr3_length: 14; d_call: -; cdr3_aa: CASSYTRYNSPLHF; cdr3_nt: TGTGCCAGCAGTTACACAAGATATAATTCACCCCTCCACTTT
v_call: TRBV13; j_call: TRBJ2-1; clone_size: -; cdr3_length: 13; d_call: -; cdr3_aa: CASSSQSYNEQFF; cdr3_nt: TGTGCCAGCAGCTCTCAATCCTACAATGAGCAGTTCTTC
v_call: TRBV28; j_call: TRBJ2-7; clone_size: once; cdr3_length: 12; d_call: -; cdr3_aa: CASSLTPYEQYF; cdr3_nt: TGTGCCAGCAGTCTGACACCTTACGAGCAGTACTTC
v_call: TRBV7-2; j_call: TRBJ1-2; clone_size: -; cdr3_length: 12; d_call: -; cdr3_aa: CASSELTYGYTF; cdr3_nt: TGTGCCAGCAGCGAACTGACGTATGGCTACACCTTC
v_call: TRBV29-1; j_call: TRBJ2-3; clone_size: -; cdr3_length: 15; d_call: TRBD2; cdr3_aa: CSVAVSGVSTDTQYF; cdr3_nt: TGCAGCGTTGCGGTTAGCGGGGTTAGCACAGATACGCAGTATTTT
v_call: TRBV18; j_call: TRBJ2-1; clone_size: few; cdr3_length: 13; d_call: -; cdr3_aa: CASSPWAYNEQFF; cdr3_nt: TGTGCCAGCTCACCGTGGGCCTACAATGAGCAGTTCTTC
v_call: TRBV9; j_call: TRBJ2-7; clone_size: -; cdr3_length: 14; d_call: -; cdr3_aa: CASSLNPDQDEQYF; cdr3_nt: TGTGCCAGCAGCCTAAATCCTGACCAAGACGAGCAGTACTTC
v_call: TRBV4-1; j_call: TRBJ1-1; clone_size: -; cdr3_length: 15; d_call: -; cdr3_aa: CASSQEGLQNTEAFF; cdr3_nt: TGCGCCAGCAGCCAAGAGGGACTGCAGAACACTGAAGCTTTCTTT
v_call: TRBV7-2; j_call: TRBJ2-3; clone_size: -; cdr3_length: 12; d_call: -; cdr3_aa: CASSSDSDTQYF; cdr3_nt: TGTGCCAGCAGCTCGGACTCAGATACGCAGTATTTT
v_call: TRBV18; j_call: TRBJ2-3; clone_size: -; cdr3_length: 16; d_call: TRBD1; cdr3_aa: CASSPFSEGAADTQYF; cdr3_nt: TGTGCCAGCTCACCTTTTTCCGAGGGGGCCGCAGATACGCAGTATTTT
v_call: TRBV11-2; j_call: TRBJ1-2; clone_size: -; cdr3_length: 14; d_call: -; cdr3_aa: CASRQRAVNYGYTF; cdr3_nt: TGTGCCAGCAGACAAAGAGCAGTCAACTATGGCTACACCTTC
v_call: TRBV5-1; j_call: TRBJ2-6; clone_size: -; cdr3_length: 16; d_call: -; cdr3_aa: CASSPTPNSGANVLTF; cdr3_nt: TGCGCCAGCAGCCCGACACCTAACTCTGGGGCCAACGTCCTGACTTTC
v_call: TRBV10-3; j_call: TRBJ2-7; clone_size: -; cdr3_length: 14; d_call: -; cdr3_aa: CAITGTNHPYEQYF; cdr3_nt: TGTGCCATCACAGGGACCAACCACCCCTACGAGCAGTACTTC
v_call: TRBV9; j_call: TRBJ2-3; clone_size: -; cdr3_length: 14; d_call: TRBD2; cdr3_aa: CASSRSGGADTQYF; cdr3_nt: TGTGCCAGCAGCCGAAGCGGGGGGGCAGATACGCAGTATTTT